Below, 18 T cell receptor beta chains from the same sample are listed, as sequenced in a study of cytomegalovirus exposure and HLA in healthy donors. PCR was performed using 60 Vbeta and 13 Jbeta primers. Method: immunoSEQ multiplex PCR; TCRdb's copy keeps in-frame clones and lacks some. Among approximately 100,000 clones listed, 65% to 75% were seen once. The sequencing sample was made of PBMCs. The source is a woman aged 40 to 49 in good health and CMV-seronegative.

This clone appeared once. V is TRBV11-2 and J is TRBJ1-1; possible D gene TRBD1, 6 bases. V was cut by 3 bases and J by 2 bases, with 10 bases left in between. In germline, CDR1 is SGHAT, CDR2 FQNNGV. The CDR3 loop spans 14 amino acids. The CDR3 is CASSFDGGNTEAFF. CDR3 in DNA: TGTGCCAGCAGCTTTGATGGGGGCAACACTGAAGCTTTCTTT.

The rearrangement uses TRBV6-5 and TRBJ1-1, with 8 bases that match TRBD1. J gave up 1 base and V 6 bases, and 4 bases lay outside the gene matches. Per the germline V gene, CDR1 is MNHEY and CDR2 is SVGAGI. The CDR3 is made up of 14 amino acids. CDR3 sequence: CASRSTGANTEAFF. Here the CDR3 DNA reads TGTGCCAGCAGATCGACAGGGGCGAACACTGAAGCTTTCTTT.

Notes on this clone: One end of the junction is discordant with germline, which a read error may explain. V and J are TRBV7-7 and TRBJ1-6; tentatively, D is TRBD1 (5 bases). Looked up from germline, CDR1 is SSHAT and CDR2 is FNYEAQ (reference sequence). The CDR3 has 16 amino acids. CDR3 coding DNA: TGTGCTAGCAGCTTGGTCCGACAGAATTATAATTCACCCCTCCACTTT. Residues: CASSLVRQNYNSPLHF.

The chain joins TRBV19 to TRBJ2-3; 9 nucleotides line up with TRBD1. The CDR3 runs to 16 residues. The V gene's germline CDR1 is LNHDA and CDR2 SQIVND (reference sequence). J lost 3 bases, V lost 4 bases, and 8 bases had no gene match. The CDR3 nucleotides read TGTGCCAGTAGTAACCCGACAGGGGGGACGACAGATACGCAGTATTTT. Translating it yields CASSNPTGGTTDTQYF.

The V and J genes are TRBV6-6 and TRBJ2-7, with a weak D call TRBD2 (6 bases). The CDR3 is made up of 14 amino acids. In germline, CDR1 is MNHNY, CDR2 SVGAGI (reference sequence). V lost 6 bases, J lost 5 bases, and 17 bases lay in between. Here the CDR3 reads CASSFGGPGNEQYF. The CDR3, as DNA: TGTGCCAGCAGCTTCGGGGGACCGGGGAACGAGCAGTACTTC.

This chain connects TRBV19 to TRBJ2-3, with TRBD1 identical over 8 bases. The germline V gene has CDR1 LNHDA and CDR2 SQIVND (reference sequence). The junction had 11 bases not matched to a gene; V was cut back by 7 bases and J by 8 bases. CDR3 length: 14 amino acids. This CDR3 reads CASTYGQGLGTQYF. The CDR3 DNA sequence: TGTGCCAGTACATACGGACAGGGCCTCGGTACGCAGTATTTT.

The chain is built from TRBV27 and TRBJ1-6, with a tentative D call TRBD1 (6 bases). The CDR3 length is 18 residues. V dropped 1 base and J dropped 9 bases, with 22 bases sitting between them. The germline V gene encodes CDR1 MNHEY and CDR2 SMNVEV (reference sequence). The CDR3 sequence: CASSLFVSGAGASSPLHF. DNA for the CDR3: TGTGCCAGCAGTTTATTCGTCTCGGGCGCAGGGGCCTCTTCACCCCTCCACTTT.

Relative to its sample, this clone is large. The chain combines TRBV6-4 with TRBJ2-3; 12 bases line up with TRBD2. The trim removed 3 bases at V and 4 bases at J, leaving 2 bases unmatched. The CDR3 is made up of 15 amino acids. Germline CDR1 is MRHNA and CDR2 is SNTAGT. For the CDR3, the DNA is TGTGCCAGCAGTGAGACTAGCGGGGGATCAGATACGCAGTATTTT. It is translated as CASSETSGGSDTQYF.

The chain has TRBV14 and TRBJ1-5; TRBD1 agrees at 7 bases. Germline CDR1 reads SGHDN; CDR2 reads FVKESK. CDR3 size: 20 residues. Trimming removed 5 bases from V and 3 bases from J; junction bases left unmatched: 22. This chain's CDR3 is CASSCRRGGRGVSNNQPQHF. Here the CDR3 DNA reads TGTGCCAGCAGCTGCCGCCGGGGAGGCAGGGGGGTGAGTAACAATCAGCCCCAGCATTTT.

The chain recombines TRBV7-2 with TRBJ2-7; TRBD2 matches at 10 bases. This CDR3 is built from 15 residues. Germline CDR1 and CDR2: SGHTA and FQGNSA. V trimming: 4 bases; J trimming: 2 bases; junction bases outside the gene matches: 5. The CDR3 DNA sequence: TGTGCCAGCAGCTACGGGACTAGCGTCCCCTACGAGCAGTACTTC. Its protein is CASSYGTSVPYEQYF.

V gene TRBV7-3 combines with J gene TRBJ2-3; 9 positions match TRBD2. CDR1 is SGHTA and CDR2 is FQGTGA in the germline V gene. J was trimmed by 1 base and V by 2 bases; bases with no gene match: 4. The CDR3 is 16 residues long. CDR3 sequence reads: CASSLLSSGGTDTQYF. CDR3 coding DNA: TGTGCCAGCAGCTTACTTTCTAGCGGGGGCACAGATACGCAGTATTTT.

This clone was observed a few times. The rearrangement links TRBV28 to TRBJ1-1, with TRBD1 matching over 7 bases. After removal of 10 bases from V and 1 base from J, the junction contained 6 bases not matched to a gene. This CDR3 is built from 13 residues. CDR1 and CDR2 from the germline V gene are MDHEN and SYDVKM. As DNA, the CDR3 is TGTGCCACCGACAGGGACCGGAACACTGAAGCTTTCTTT. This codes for CATDRDRNTEAFF.

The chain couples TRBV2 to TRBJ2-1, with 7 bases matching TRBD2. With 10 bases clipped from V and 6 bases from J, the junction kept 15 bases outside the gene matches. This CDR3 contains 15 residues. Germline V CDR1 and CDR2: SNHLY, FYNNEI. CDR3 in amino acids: CATSSVQRDTNEQFF. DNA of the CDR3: TGTGCCACCTCGAGTGTCCAGCGGGATACCAATGAGCAGTTCTTC.

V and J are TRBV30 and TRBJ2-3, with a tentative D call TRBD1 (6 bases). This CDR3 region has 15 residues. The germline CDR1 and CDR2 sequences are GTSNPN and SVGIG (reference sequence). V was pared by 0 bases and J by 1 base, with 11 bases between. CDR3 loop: CAWSVRGGGTDTQYF. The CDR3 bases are TGTGCCTGGAGTGTACGAGGGGGTGGCACAGATACGCAGTATTTT.

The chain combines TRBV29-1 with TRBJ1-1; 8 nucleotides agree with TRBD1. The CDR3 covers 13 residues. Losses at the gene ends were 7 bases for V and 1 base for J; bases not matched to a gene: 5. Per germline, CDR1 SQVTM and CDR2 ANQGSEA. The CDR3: CSAEGQANTEAFF. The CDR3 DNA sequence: TGCAGCGCCGAGGGACAGGCGAACACTGAAGCTTTCTTT.

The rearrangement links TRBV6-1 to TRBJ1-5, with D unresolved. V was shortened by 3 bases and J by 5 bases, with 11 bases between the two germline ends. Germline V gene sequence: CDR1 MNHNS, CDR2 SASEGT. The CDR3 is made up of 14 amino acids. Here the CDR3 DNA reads TGTGCCAGCAGTGATCCCCGGTCGGATCAGCCCCAGCATTTT. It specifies CASSDPRSDQPQHF.

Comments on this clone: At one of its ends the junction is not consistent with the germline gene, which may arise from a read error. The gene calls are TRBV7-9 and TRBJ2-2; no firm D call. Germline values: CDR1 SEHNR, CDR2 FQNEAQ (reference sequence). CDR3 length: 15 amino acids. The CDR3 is CSSSLAYRNTGELFF. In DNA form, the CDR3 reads TGTTCCAGCAGCTTAGCTTACAGAAACACCGGGGAGCTGTTTTTT.

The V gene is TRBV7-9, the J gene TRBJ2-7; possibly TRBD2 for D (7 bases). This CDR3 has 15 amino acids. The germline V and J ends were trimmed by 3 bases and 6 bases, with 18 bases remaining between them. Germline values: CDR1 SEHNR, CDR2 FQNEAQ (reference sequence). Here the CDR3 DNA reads TGTGCCAGCAGCTTCCCGGGGAGGGACAATGCCGAGCAGTACTTC. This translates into CASSFPGRDNAEQYF.